The rows below give T cell receptor beta chains drawn from one sample of a study of cytomegalovirus exposure and HLA in healthy donors. Sequenced by immunoSEQ multiplex PCR; TCRdb stores in-frame clones only, minus some. This sample has around 140,000 clones, with roughly 80% found just once. Sequencing was done on a sample of PBMCs. These receptors were obtained from a man between 40 and 49 years old in good health and CMV-seronegative. The CDR3 runs from the conserved cysteine through the conserved F or W.

cdr3_aa	j_call	cdr3_length	v_call
CASSPRDRGNPEAFF	TRBJ1-1	15	TRBV21-1
CASSSGLASTDTQYF	TRBJ2-3	15	TRBV7-9
CASSRQGGNTEAFF	TRBJ1-1	14	TRBV19
CASSSAGSGYNEQFF	TRBJ2-1	15	TRBV9
CASSAARESHPDTQYF	TRBJ2-3	16	TRBV9
CAISAGRGVVGEQYF	TRBJ2-7	15	TRBV10-3
CASSFEGGELFF	TRBJ2-2	12	TRBV7-9
CASSPEVASGYYEQYF	TRBJ2-7	16	TRBV5-1
CASSYAGYEQYF	TRBJ2-7	12	TRBV6-5
CAWSRTGDGQPQHF	TRBJ1-5	14	TRBV30
CASSEHVNTGELFF	TRBJ2-2	14	TRBV2
CATSSGAYEQYF	TRBJ2-7	12	TRBV10-3
CASSLAGTGATETQYF	TRBJ2-5	16	TRBV7-9
CASSDTIYDNEQFF	TRBJ2-1	14	TRBV7-2
CASSLGLAENTGELFF	TRBJ2-2	16	TRBV5-1
CAWSPGLSALNEQFF	TRBJ2-1	15	TRBV30
CASSFEGTYGYTF	TRBJ1-2	13	TRBV12-1
CASSLVTGQQNYGYTF	TRBJ1-2	16	TRBV7-2
CASSQGLAYEQYF	TRBJ2-7	13	TRBV4-1
CASSYGIGPGTDTQYF	TRBJ2-3	16	TRBV5-6